This TCR beta chain derives from a study of shared clonotypes between healthy human individuals. Study-wide points: Against clonotypes common to all four donors, non-shared ones had lower generation probabilities. Naive subsets generally exceeded memory subsets in estimated richness.

The protocol was immunoSEQ multiplex PCR, while the TCRdb copy is restricted to in-frame clones and leaves out a portion. The sample yields about 2 million clones, 90% to 95% seen once. In this sample, this clone turned up once. Its antigen is not known. The CDR3 is 12 amino acids. Between the trimmed V and J ends, which lost 4 bases and 4 bases, there was a span of 7 bases. Germline assignment: CDR1 SNHLY and CDR2 FYNNEI. This sequence joins TRBV2 and TRBJ2-5, with a weak D call TRBD1 (5 bases). The specimen sequenced was naive CD4+ T cells sorted from blood. Subset described: CD45RA+ positively selected. The TCR was taken from a man aged 18 to 29 in good health. CDR3 in DNA: TGTGCCAGCAGTGCCGACAGAGAGACCCAGTACTTC. The encoded protein is CASSADRETQYF. The variable domain in full, with the rest retrieved from reference TRBV2 and TRBJ2-5, is EPEVTQTPSHQVTQMGQEVILRCVPISNHLYFYWYRQILGQKVEFLVSFYNNEISEKSEIFDDQFSVERPDGSNFTLKIRSTKLEDSAMYFCASSADRETQYFGPGTRLLVL.